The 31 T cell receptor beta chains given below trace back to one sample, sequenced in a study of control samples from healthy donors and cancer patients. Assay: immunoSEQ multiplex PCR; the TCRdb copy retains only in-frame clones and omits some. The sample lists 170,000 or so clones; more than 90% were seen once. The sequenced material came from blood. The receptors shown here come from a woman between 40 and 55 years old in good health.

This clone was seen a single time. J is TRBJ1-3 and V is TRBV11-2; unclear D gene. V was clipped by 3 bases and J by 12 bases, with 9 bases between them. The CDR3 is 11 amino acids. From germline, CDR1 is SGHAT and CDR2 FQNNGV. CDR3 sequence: CASSFPGYIYF. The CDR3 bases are TGTGCCAGCAGCTTTCCGGGATACATATATTTT.

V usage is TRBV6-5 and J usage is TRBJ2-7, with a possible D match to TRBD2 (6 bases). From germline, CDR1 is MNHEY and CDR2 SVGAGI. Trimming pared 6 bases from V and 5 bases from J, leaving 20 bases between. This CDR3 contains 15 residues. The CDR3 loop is CASSTVAGTPHEQYF. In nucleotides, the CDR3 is TGTGCCAGCAGCACCGTGGCGGGGACCCCCCACGAGCAGTACTTC.

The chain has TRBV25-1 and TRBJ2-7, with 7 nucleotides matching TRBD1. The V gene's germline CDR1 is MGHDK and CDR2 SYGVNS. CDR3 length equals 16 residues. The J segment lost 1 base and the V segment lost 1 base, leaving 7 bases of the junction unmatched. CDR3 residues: CASSEFEGARSYEQYF. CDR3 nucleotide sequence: TGTGCCAGCAGTGAATTCGAGGGGGCGCGTTCCTACGAGCAGTACTTC.

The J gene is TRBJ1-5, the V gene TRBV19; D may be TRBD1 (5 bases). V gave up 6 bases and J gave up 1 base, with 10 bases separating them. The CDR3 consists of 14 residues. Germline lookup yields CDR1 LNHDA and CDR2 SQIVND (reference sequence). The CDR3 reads CASRPGPSNQPQHF. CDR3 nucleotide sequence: TGTGCCAGTAGGCCGGGGCCGAGCAATCAGCCCCAGCATTTT.

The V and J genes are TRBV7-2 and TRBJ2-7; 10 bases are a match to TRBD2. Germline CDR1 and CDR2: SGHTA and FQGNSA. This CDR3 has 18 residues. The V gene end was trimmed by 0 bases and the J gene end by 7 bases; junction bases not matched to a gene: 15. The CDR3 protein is CASSLAVSGGVRDREQYF. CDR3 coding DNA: TGTGCCAGCAGCTTAGCGGTCAGCGGGGGGGTACGAGACCGGGAGCAGTACTTC.

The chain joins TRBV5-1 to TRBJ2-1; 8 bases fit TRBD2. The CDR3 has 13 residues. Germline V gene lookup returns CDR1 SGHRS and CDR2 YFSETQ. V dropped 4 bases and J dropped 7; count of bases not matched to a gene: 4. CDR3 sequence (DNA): TGCGCCAGCAGCATTGGGACTAGTAATGAGCAGTTCTTC. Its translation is CASSIGTSNEQFF. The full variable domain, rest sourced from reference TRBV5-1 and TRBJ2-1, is KAGVTQTPRYLIKTRGQQVTLSCSPISGHRSVSWYQQTPGQGLQFLFEYFSETQRNKGNFPGRFSGRQFSNSRSEMNVSTLELGDSALYLCASSIGTSNEQFFGPGTRLTVL.

The CDR3 bases are TGTGCCAGCAGCGTAGCTCCGCCCGAGACCCAGTACTTC. It specifies CASSVAPPETQYF. This chain uses TRBV9 with TRBJ2-5; D not certain. Per germline, CDR1 SGDLS and CDR2 YYNGEE. The CDR3 extends over 13 amino acids. V was trimmed by 0 bases and J by 5 bases, leaving 8 bases between them. Complete variable domain (other parts from reference TRBV9 and TRBJ2-5): DSGVTQTPKHLITATGQRVTLRCSPRSGDLSVYWYQQSLDQGLQFLIQYYNGEERAKGNILERFSAQQFPDLHSELNLSSLELGDSALYFCASSVAPPETQYFGPGTRLLVL.

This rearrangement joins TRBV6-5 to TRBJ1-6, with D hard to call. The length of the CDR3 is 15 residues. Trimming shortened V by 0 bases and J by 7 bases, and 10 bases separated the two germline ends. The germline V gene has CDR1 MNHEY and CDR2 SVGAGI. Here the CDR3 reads CASSYSIAGNSPLHF. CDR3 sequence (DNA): TGTGCCAGCAGTTACTCGATCGCGGGGAATTCACCCCTCCACTTT.

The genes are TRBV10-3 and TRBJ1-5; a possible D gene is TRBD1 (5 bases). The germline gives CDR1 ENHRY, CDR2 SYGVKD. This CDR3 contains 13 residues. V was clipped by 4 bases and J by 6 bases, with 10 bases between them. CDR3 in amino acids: CAISGGGSQPQHF. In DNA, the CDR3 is TGTGCCATCAGTGGGGGGGGGTCTCAGCCCCAGCATTTT.

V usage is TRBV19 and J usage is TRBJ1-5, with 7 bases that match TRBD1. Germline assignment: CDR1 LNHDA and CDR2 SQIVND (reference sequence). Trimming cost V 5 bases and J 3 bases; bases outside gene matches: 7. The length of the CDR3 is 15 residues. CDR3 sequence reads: CASSPGQYINQPQHF. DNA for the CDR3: TGTGCCAGTAGTCCGGGACAGTATATCAATCAGCCCCAGCATTTT.

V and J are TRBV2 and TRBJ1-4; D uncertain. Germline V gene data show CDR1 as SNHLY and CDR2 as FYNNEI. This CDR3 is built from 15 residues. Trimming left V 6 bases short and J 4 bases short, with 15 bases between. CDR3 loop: CASRGSGSINEKLFF. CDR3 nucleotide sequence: TGTGCCAGCAGAGGCTCCGGGTCGATTAATGAAAAACTGTTTTTT.

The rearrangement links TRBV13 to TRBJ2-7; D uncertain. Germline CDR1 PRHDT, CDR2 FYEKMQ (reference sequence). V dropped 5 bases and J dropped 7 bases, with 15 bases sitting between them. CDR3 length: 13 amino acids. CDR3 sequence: CASSPPNGREQYF. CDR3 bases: TGTGCCAGCAGCCCCCCCAATGGCAGGGAGCAGTACTTC.

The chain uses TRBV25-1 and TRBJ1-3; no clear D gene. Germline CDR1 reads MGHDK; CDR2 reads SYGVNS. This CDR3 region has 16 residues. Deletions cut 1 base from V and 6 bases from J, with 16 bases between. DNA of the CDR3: TGTGCCAGCAGTGAATTTTTCTCAAGCGAAGAAAACACCATATATTTT. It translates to CASSEFFSSEENTIYF.

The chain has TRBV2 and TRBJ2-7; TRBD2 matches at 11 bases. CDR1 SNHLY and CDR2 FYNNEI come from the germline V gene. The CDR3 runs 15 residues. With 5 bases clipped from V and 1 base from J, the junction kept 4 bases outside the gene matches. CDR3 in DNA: TGTGCCAGCAGTATCCTAGCGGGGGGATCCTACGAGCAGTACTTC. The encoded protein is CASSILAGGSYEQYF.

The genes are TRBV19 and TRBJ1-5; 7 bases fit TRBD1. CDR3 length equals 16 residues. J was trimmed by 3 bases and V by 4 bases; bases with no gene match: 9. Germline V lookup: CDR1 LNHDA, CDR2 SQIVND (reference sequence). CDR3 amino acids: CASSTLAGQDNQPQHF. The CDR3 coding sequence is TGTGCCAGTAGTACTCTCGCCGGACAGGACAATCAGCCCCAGCATTTT.

The DNA for the CDR3 is TGTGCCAGCAGCCCCGGCGACAGGGTAGGCGGGGAGCTGTTTTTT. As protein: CASSPGDRVGGELFF. The chain combines TRBV2 with TRBJ2-2, with 7 nucleotides matching TRBD1. The germline V gene has CDR1 SNHLY and CDR2 FYNNEI. This CDR3 spans 15 amino acids. J gave up 7 bases and V 6 bases, and 11 bases lay outside the gene matches.

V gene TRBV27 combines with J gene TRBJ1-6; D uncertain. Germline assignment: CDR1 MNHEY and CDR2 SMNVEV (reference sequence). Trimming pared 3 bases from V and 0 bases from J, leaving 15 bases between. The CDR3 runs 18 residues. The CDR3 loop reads CASSFTPHPSSYNSPLHF. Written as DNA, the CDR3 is TGTGCCAGCAGTTTCACCCCCCATCCGAGCTCCTATAATTCACCCCTCCACTTT.

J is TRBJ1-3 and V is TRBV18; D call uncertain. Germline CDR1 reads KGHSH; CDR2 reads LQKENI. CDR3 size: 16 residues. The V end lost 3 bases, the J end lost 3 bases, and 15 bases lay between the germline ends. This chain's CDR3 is CASSPLPLPGGNTIYF. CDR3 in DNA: TGTGCCAGCTCACCTTTACCCCTACCGGGTGGAAACACCATATATTTT.

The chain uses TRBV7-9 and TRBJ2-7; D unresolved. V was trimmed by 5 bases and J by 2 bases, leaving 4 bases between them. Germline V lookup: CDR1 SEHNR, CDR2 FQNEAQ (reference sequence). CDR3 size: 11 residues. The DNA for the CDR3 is TGTGCCAGCAGCCGGGCCTACGAGCAGTACTTC. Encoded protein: CASSRAYEQYF.

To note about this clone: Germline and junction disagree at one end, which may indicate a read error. The CDR3 bases are TGTGCCAGCAGTCACCCTGGGGGTCCCGCCTTC. Translating gives CASSHPGGPAF. The chain carries TRBV6-5 and TRBJ1-2; weak D call: TRBD1 (5 bases). Germline loops: CDR1 MNHEY, CDR2 SVGAGI. The CDR3 has 11 residues.

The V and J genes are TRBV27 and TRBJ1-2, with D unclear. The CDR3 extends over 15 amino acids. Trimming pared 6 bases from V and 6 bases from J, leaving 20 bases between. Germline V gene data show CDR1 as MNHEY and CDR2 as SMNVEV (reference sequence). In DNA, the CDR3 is TGTGCCAGCAGAGACCAGGACCGCCCGGGGAATGGCTACACCTTC. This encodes CASRDQDRPGNGYTF.

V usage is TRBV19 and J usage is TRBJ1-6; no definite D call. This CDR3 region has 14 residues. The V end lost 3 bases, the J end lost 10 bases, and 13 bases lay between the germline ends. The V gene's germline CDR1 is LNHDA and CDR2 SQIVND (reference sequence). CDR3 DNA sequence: TGTGCCAGTAGTATTACAATGATAGGATCACCCCTCCACTTT. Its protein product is CASSITMIGSPLHF.

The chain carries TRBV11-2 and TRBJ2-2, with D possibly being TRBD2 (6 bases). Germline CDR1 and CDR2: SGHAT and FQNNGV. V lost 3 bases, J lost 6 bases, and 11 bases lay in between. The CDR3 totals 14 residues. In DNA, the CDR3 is TGTGCCAGCAGCTTTGTGCGGGGACCCGGGGAGCTGTTTTTT. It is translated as CASSFVRGPGELFF.

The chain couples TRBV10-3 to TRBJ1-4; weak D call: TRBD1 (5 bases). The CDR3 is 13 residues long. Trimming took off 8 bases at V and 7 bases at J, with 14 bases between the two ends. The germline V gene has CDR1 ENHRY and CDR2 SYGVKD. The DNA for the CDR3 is TGTGCCATCGCTGCATCCGGGGGTGAAAAACTGTTTTTT. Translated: CAIAASGGEKLFF.

Here the CDR3 reads CASSEGYSRTSGGDTQYF. Written as DNA, the CDR3 is TGTGCCAGCAGTGAAGGGTACAGTAGGACTAGCGGGGGGGATACGCAGTATTTT. This rearrangement joins TRBV6-1 to TRBJ2-3; TRBD2 agrees at 14 bases. The V segment lost 1 base and the J segment 6 bases; nucleotides outside the gene matches: 9. CDR1 and CDR2 (germline): MNHNS, SASEGT. The CDR3 has 18 residues.

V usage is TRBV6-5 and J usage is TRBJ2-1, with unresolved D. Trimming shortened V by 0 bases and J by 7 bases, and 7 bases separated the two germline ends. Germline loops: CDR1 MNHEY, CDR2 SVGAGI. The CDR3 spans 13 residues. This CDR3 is CASSYSERNEQFF. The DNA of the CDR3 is TGTGCCAGCAGTTACTCTGAACGGAATGAGCAGTTCTTC.

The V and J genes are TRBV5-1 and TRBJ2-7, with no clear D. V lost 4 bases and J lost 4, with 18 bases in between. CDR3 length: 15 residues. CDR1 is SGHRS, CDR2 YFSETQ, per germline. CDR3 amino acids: CASSPTRAPHYEQYF. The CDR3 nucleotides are TGCGCCAGCAGCCCAACCCGGGCCCCTCATTACGAGCAGTACTTC.

CDR3 sequence: CASSQVERDEQFF. CDR3 DNA sequence: TGCGCCAGCAGCCAAGTTGAGCGGGATGAGCAGTTCTTC. The chain combines TRBV4-1 with TRBJ2-1; D may be TRBD2 (6 bases). Germline CDR1 MGHRA, CDR2 YSYEKL. Trimming took off 1 base at V and 8 bases at J, with 9 bases between the two ends. This CDR3 has 13 amino acids.

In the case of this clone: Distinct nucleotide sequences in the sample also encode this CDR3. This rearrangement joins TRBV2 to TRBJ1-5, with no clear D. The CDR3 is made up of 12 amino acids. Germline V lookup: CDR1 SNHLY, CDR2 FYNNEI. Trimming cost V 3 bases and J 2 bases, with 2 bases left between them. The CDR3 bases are TGTGCCAGCAGTGAGGGCAATCAGCCCCAGCATTTT. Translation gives CASSEGNQPQHF.

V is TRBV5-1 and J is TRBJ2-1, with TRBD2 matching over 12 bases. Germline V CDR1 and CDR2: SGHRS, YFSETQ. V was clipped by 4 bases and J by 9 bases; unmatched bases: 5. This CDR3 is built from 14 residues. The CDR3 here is CASSPTSGGGEQFF. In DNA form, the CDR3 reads TGCGCCAGCAGCCCGACTAGCGGGGGAGGTGAGCAGTTCTTC.

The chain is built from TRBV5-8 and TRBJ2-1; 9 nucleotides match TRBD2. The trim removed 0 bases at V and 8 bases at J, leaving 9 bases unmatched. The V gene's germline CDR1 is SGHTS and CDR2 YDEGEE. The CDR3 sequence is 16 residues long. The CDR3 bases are TGTGCCAGCAGCTTGGTTCGGCTAGCGGGGAGAGATGAGCAGTTCTTC. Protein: CASSLVRLAGRDEQFF.